This entry lists 7 T cell receptor beta chains sequenced from one sample in a study of cytomegalovirus exposure and HLA in healthy donors. 13 Jbeta primers and 60 Vbeta primers were used for the PCR. Data came from immunoSEQ multiplex PCR; TCRdb stores just in-frame clones and leaves some out. The sample lists 75,000 to 80,000 clones, around 80% occurring once. Sequenced material: PBMCs. The receptors here all came from a male donor in good health and CMV-seronegative.

The V gene is TRBV7-9, the J gene TRBJ2-5; 7 bases fit TRBD2. CDR3 size: 16 residues. V shed 6 bases and J 2 bases; nucleotides not matched to a gene: 12. Germline CDR1 SEHNR, CDR2 FQNEAQ (reference sequence). The CDR3 region is CASRPMGGSLQETQYF. The CDR3 coding sequence is TGTGCCAGCAGGCCTATGGGAGGGTCACTGCAAGAGACCCAGTACTTC.

This clone was found once. The genes are TRBV7-9 and TRBJ2-7; 7 nucleotides match TRBD2. CDR1 and CDR2 (germline): SEHNR, FQNEAQ (reference sequence). With 1 base clipped from V and 4 bases from J, the junction kept 10 bases outside the gene matches. The CDR3 totals 16 residues. The CDR3 DNA follows: TGTGCCAGCAGCTTAGTTTTTCCGGGACTACCTTACGAGCAGTACTTC. Protein sequence: CASSLVFPGLPYEQYF.

V and J are TRBV4-1 and TRBJ1-1; maybe TRBD1 (5 bases). This CDR3 has 15 amino acids. Germline V gene lookup returns CDR1 MGHRA and CDR2 YSYEKL. V was pared by 0 bases and J by 2 bases, with 10 bases between. The CDR3 DNA sequence: TGCGCCAGCAGCCAAGATCGCAGGGTCAACACTGAAGCTTTCTTT. Amino acids: CASSQDRRVNTEAFF.

The gene calls are TRBV19 and TRBJ2-3; 8 bases map to TRBD1. With 5 bases clipped from V and 3 bases from J, the junction kept 16 bases outside the gene matches. The CDR3 runs to 18 residues. Germline V gene data show CDR1 as LNHDA and CDR2 as SQIVND (reference sequence). DNA for the CDR3: TGTGCCAGTAGTTCCTTTACCCGGACAGGGCTAGGGACAGATACGCAGTATTTT. It is translated as CASSSFTRTGLGTDTQYF. Combining the CDR3 with reference TRBV19 and TRBJ2-3 gives the whole variable domain DGGITQSPKYLFRKEGQNVTLSCEQNLNHDAMYWYRQDPGQGLRLIYYSQIVNDFQKGDIAEGYSVSREKKESFPLTVTSAQKNPTAFYLCASSSFTRTGLGTDTQYFGPGTRLTVL.

This chain links TRBV19 with TRBJ2-6; 9 positions agree with TRBD2. The CDR3 is made up of 18 amino acids. V shed 6 bases, J shed 0 bases, and the junction held 9 bases outside the gene matches. Per germline, CDR1 LNHDA and CDR2 SQIVND (reference sequence). CDR3 nucleotides: TGTGCCAGTAGGCTGGGGACTAGCCGAAACTCTGGGGCCAACGTCCTGACTTTC. Residues: CASRLGTSRNSGANVLTF.

The chain uses TRBV4-1 and TRBJ1-1; D possibly corresponds to TRBD1 (5 bases). The CDR3 sequence is 12 residues long. Trimming left V 1 base short and J 10 bases short, with 10 bases between. Germline assignment: CDR1 MGHRA and CDR2 YSYEKL. CDR3 sequence reads: CASSQGTGSAFF. For the CDR3, the DNA is TGCGCCAGCAGCCAAGGAACAGGTTCAGCTTTCTTT.

The J gene is TRBJ1-1, the V gene TRBV5-1; 8 bases map to TRBD1. The CDR3 loop spans 13 amino acids. Germline CDR1 reads SGHRS; CDR2 reads YFSETQ. Losses at the gene ends were 4 bases for V and 7 bases for J; bases not matched to a gene: 6. The CDR3 region is CASSIQGADEAFF. CDR3 DNA sequence: TGCGCCAGCAGCATCCAGGGGGCGGATGAAGCTTTCTTT.